The clone carrying this T cell receptor (beta chain) was picked up many times. Its antigen is unknown. For the unsorted libraries, 2 million PBMCs stored at -80 C served as input. This CDR3 comprises 13 residues. Germline lookup yields CDR1 SGHDN and CDR2 FVKESK. The V gene lost 6 bases and the J gene lost 1 base, with 9 bases spanning the gap. This sample is drawn from a study of neurological immune-mediated disorders. Findings of the study overall: There were no CDR3 amino acid sequences shared by expanded clones across subjects, a result suggesting private repertoires in all groups.

The cDNA was synthesized by 5'RACE incorporating 10-nucleotide random UMIs. The output of every sequencing run, over 200 million TCR-beta sequences, came from 15-18 subjects. TCRdb independently ran MiXCR on the 5' RACE reads; one entry per CDR3 protein. Of approximately 100,000 distinct CDR3 sequences detected, roughly 3.5% appear once; the ten largest clones hold roughly 6.4%. The chain couples TRBV14 to TRBJ1-2; D not certain. This TCR came from a woman in her late teens or twenties with multiple sclerosis. Sequencing was done on a sample of PBMCs. CDR3: CASRDGNNYGYTF. DNA for the CDR3: TGTGCCAGCAGGGACGGTAATAACTATGGCTACACCTTC.